The rows below give T cell receptor beta chains drawn from one sample of a study of cytomegalovirus exposure and HLA in healthy donors. Produced via immunoSEQ multiplex PCR; TCRdb's table is partial and in-frame only. The sample lists about 170,000 clones; 70% to 80% were seen once. The sample consisted of PBMCs. The receptors derive from a woman aged 30 to 39 in good health and CMV-seropositive. Both conserved end residues are part of each CDR3. Each record gives: D gene, V gene, clone size, J gene, CDR3 DNA, CDR3 protein. The D gene is left open where the match is weak. Rows may omit the clone size; those that give it use once, few, many or a size class.

-	TRBV30	-	TRBJ2-7	TGTGCCTGGAGTATCGGGACAATAGCCGAGCAGTACTTC	CAWSIGTIAEQYF
TRBD2	TRBV25-1	few	TRBJ2-2	TGTGCCAGCATCAGCGGGGCGGGCGGGGAGCTGTTTTTT	CASISGAGGELFF
TRBD1	TRBV28	-	TRBJ1-4	TGTGCCAGCAGTCTACTACAGGGGGCGAAACTGTTTTTT	CASSLLQGAKLFF
-	TRBV2	-	TRBJ2-3	TGTGCCATGAAGGGAGGGGGGATAAGAACAGATACGCAGTATTTT	CAMKGGGIRTDTQYF
TRBD1	TRBV4-3	-	TRBJ2-3	TGCGCCAGCAGCCAGGGACAGGGTGGTTCAGATACGCAGTATTTT	CASSQGQGGSDTQYF
-	TRBV5-4	-	TRBJ2-7	TGTGCCAGCACAGGGGTCGGCGAGCAGTACTTC	CASTGVGEQYF
-	TRBV7-3	-	TRBJ1-1	TGTGCCAGCAGCTTAATAGCCGGGTCCACTGAAGCTTTCTTT	CASSLIAGSTEAFF
TRBD2	TRBV10-3	-	TRBJ2-1	TGTGCCATCAGTGAGGTAGCGGGAGGGCCTAGGTCCTACAATGAGCAGTTCTTC	CAISEVAGGPRSYNEQFF
TRBD2	TRBV10-1	once	TRBJ2-5	TGCGCCAGCAGTCCTAGCGGAGGGCGGCAAGAGACCCAGTACTTC	CASSPSGGRQETQYF
TRBD1	TRBV7-9	-	TRBJ1-2	TGTGCCAGCAGCTTAGGCGGGACAGGGACTTCCTATGGCTACACCTTC	CASSLGGTGTSYGYTF
TRBD1	TRBV11-3	-	TRBJ1-3	TGTGCCAGCAGCTTAGCGACAGGGACCTACTCTGGAAACACCATATATTTT	CASSLATGTYSGNTIYF
TRBD2	TRBV9	-	TRBJ2-2	TGTGCCAGCAGCGCCCGGGGGGCCGGGGAGCTGTTTTTT	CASSARGAGELFF
TRBD2	TRBV5-4	few	TRBJ2-7	TGTGCCAGCAGCACGGGACTAGCGGGAGAGGATAAGTACTTC	CASSTGLAGEDKYF
-	TRBV10-3	-	TRBJ2-2	TGTGCCATCAGTGATAACAGGTTTGCGAACACCGGGGAGCTGTTTTTT	CAISDNRFANTGELFF